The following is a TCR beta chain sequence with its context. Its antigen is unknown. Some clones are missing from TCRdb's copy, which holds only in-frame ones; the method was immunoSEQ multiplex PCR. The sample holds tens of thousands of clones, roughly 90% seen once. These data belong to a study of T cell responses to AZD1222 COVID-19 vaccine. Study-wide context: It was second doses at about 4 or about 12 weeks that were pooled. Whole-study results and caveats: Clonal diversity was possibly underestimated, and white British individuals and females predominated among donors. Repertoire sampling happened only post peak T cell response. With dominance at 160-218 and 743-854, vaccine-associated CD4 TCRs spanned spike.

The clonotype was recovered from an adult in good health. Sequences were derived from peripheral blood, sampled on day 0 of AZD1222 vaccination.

The CDR3 region has the DNA TGCAGTGCTCTCGGGACTGGGCATTTT. This translates into CSALGTGHF. The J gene is TRBJ1-5, the V gene TRBV20-1, with D tentatively TRBD1 (5 bases). The CDR3 sequence is 9 residues long. The V gene's germline CDR1 is DFQATT and CDR2 SNEGSKA (reference sequence). Trimming took 5 bases from V and 15 from J, leaving 11 bases between them.